This T cell receptor (beta chain) came from a study of shared clonotypes between healthy human individuals. General study findings and limits: Compared with memory subsets, naive subsets generally had larger estimated richness. Generation of non-shared clonotypes was less probable than generation of clonotypes shared by all four donors.

V lost 0 bases and J 6 bases, leaving 12 bases between the germline ends. Germline CDR1 SGHTA, CDR2 FQGNSA. The CDR3 is 14 residues long. Sorted-subset replicate PCRs used approximately 180 ng of genomic DNA. This amount corresponded to 25,000 to 30,000 T cell genomes. Method: immunoSEQ multiplex PCR; TCRdb's copy keeps in-frame clones and lacks some. The sample has over 1.5 million clones, 95% to 99% seen once. Note on this clone: Its target is unknown.

The origin of this receptor is a man aged 25 to 45 in good health. The source material was naive CD4+ T cells sorted from blood. Subset specified: CD45RA+ positively selected. J is TRBJ2-7 and V is TRBV7-2; perhaps TRBD2 as D (7 bases). The DNA of the CDR3 is TGTGCCAGCAGCTTAGCGCTAGCGGACAGCGAGCAGTACTTC. Protein product: CASSLALADSEQYF. The variable domain in full, with the rest retrieved from reference TRBV7-2 and TRBJ2-7, is GAGVSQSPSNKVTEKGKDVELRCDPISGHTALYWYRQSLGQGLEFLIYFQGNSAPDKSGLPSDRFSAERTGGSVSTLTIQRTQQEDSAVYLCASSLALADSEQYFGPGTRLTVT.